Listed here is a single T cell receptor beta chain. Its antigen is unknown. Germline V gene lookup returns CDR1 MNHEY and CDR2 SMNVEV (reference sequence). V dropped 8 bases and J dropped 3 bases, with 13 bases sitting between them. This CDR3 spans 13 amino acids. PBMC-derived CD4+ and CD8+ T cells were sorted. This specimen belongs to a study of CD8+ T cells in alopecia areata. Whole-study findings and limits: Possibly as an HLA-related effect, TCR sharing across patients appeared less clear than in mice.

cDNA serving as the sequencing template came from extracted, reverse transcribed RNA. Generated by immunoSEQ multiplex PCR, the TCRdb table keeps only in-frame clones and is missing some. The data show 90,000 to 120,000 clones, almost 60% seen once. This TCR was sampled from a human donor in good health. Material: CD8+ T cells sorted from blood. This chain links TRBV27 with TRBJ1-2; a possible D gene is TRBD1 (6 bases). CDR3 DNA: TGTGCCAGCCGTAGGACAGCCGACTATGGCTACACCTTC. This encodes CASRRTADYGYTF.